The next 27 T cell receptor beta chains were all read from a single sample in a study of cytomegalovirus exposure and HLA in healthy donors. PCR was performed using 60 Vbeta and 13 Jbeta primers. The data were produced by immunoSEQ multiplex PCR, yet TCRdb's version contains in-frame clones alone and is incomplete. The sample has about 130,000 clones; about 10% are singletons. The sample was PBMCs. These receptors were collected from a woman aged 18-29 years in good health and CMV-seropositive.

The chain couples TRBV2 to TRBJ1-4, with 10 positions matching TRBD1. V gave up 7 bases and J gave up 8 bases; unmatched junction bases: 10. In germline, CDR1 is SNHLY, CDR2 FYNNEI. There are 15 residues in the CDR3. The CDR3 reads CASMGQGLLREKLFF. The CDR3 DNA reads TGTGCCAGCATGGGACAGGGGCTCCTTCGGGAAAAACTGTTTTTT.

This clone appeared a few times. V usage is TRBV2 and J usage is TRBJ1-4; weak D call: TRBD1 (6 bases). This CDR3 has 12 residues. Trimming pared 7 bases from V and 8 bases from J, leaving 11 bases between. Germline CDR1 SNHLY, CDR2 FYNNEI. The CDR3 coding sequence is TGTGCCAGCAAGGATCAGGGGGAAAAACTGTTTTTT. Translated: CASKDQGEKLFF. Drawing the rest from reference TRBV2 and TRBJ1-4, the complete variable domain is EPEVTQTPSHQVTQMGQEVILRCVPISNHLYFYWYRQILGQKVEFLVSFYNNEISEKSEIFDDQFSVERPDGSNFTLKIRSTKLEDSAMYFCASKDQGEKLFFGSGTQLSVL.

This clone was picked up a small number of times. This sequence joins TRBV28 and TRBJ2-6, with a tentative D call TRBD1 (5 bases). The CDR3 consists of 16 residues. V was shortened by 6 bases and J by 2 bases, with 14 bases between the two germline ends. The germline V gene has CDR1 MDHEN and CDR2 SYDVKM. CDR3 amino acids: CASSSMVGAGANVLTF. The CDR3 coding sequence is TGTGCCAGCAGCTCCATGGTAGGGGCTGGGGCCAACGTCCTGACTTTC.

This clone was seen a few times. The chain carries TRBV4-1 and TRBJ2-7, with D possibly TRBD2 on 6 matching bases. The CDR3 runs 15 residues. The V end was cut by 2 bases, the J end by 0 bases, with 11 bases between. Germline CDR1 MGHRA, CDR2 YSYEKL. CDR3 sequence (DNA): TGCGCCAGCAGCCAATCGGCGGGGAGCTCCTACGAGCAGTACTTC. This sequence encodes CASSQSAGSSYEQYF.

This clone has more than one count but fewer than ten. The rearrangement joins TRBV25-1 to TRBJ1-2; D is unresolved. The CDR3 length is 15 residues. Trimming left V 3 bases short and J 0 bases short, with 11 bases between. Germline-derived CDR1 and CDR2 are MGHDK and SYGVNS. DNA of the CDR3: TGTGCCAGCAGTGAGGCCCTCACATCTAACTATGGCTACACCTTC. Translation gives CASSEALTSNYGYTF.

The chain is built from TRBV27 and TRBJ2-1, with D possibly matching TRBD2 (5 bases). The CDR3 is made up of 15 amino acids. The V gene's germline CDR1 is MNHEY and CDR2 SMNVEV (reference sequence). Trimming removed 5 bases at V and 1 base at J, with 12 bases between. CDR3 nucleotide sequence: TGTGCCAGCAGTGATGCACCGGGATCCTACAATGAGCAGTTCTTC. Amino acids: CASSDAPGSYNEQFF.

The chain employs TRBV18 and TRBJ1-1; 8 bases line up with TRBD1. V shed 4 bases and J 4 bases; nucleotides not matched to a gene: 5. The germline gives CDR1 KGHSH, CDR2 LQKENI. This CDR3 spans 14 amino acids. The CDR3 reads CASSLGQGGTEAFF. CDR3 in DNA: TGTGCCAGCTCACTCGGACAGGGTGGCACTGAAGCTTTCTTT. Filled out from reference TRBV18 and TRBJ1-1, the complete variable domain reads NAGVMQNPRHLVRRRGQEARLRCSPMKGHSHVYWYRQLPEEGLKFMVYLQKENIIDESGMPKERFSAEFPKEGPSILRIQQVVRGDSAAYFCASSLGQGGTEAFFGQGTRLTVV.

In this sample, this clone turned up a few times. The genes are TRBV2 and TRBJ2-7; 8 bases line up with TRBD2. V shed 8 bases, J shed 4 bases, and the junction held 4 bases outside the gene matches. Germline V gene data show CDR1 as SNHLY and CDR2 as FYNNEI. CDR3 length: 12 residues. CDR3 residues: CASSTSGYEQYF. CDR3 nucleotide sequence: TGTGCCAGCTCAACTAGCGGTTACGAGCAGTACTTC.

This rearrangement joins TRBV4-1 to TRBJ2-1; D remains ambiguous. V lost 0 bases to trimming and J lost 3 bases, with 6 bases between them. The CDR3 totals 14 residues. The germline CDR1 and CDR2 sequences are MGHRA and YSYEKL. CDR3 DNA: TGCGCCAGCAGCCAAGATATCCTCTACAATGAGCAGTTCTTC. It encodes CASSQDILYNEQFF.

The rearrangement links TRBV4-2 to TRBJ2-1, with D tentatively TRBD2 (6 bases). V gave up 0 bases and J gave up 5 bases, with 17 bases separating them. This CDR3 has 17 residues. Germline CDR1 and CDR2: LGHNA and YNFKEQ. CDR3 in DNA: TGTGCCAGCAGCCAAGATCACCCGGGGGAGTTGGACAATGAGCAGTTCTTC. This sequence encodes CASSQDHPGELDNEQFF.

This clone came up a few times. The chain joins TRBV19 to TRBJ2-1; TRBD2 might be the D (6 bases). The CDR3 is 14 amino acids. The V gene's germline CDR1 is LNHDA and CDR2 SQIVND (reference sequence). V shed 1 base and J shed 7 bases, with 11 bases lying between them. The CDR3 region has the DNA TGTGCCAGTAGTATAGCGGGAGCTGGAAATGAGCAGTTCTTC. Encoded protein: CASSIAGAGNEQFF.

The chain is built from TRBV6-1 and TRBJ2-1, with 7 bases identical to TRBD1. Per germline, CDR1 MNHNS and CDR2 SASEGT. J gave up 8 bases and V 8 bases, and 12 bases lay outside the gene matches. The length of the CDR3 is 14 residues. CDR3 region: CASRTGTDIDEQFF. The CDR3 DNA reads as TGTGCCAGCCGGACCGGGACAGACATTGATGAGCAGTTCTTC.

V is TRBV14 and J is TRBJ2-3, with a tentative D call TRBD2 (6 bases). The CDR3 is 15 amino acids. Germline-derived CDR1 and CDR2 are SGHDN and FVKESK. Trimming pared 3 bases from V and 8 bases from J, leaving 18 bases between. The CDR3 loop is CASSHPSRGILTQYF. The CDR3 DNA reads TGTGCCAGCAGCCACCCTTCTCGGGGGATCCTTACGCAGTATTTT.

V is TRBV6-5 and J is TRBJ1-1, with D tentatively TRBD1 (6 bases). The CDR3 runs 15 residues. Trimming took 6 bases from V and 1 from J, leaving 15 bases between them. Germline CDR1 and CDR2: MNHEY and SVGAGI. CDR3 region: CASRAKDSQNTEAFF. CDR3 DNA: TGTGCCAGCAGAGCGAAGGACAGCCAGAACACTGAAGCTTTCTTT.

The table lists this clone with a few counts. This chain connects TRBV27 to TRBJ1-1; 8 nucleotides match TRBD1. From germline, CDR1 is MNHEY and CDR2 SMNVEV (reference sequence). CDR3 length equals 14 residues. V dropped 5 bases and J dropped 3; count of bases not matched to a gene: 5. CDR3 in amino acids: CASSPQGVYTEAFF. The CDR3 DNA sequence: TGTGCCAGCAGTCCACAGGGGGTATACACTGAAGCTTTCTTT.

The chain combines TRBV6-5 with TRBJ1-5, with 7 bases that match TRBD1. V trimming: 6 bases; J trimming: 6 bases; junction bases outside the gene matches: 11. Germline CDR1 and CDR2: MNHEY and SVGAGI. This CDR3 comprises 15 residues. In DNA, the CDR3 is TGTGCCAGCAGCCGACAGGGAAGTTCGGGTCAGCCCCAGCATTTT. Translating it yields CASSRQGSSGQPQHF.

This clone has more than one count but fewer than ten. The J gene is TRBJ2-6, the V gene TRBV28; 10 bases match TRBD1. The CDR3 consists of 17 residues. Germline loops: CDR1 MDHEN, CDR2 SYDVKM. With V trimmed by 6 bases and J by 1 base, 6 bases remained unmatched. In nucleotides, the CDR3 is TGTGCCAGCAGCCCGGGACAGGGGTTATCTGGGGCCAACGTCCTGACTTTC. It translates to CASSPGQGLSGANVLTF. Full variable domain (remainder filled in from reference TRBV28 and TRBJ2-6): DVKVTQSSRYLVKRTGEKVFLECVQDMDHENMFWYRQDPGLGLRLIYFSYDVKMKEKGDIPEGYSVSREKKERFSLILESASTNQTSMYLCASSPGQGLSGANVLTFGAGSRLTVL.

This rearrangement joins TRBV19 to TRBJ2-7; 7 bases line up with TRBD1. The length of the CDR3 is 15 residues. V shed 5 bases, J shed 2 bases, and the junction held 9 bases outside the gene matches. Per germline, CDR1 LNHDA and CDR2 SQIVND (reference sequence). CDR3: CASSFLPGTAYEQYF. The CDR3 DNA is TGTGCCAGTAGTTTCCTCCCCGGGACAGCCTACGAGCAGTACTTC.

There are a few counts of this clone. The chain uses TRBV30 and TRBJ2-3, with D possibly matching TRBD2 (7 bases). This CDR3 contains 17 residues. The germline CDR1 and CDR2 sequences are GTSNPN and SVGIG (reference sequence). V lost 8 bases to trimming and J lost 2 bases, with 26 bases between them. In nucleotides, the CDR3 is TGTGCCCGAGGGGGGGGTTCAACCCCGATTTACACAGATACGCAGTATTTT. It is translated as CARGGGSTPIYTDTQYF.

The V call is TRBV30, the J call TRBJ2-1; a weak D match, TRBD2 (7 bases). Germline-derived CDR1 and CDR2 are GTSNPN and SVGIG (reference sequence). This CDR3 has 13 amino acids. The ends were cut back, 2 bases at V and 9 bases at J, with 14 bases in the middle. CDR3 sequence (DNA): TGTGCCTGGAGTCTAGGGGGGGGGCCTGAGCAGTTCTTC. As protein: CAWSLGGGPEQFF.

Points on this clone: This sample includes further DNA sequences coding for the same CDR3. The CDR3 DNA reads as TGTGCCAGCTCACCAAGGGGAACATCCTACGAGCAGTACTTC. Its protein product is CASSPRGTSYEQYF. The chain carries TRBV18 and TRBJ2-7, with TRBD1 as a possible D gene (5 bases). Germline assignment: CDR1 KGHSH and CDR2 LQKENI. The CDR3 has 14 amino acids. V gave up 2 bases and J gave up 1 base, with 9 bases separating them.

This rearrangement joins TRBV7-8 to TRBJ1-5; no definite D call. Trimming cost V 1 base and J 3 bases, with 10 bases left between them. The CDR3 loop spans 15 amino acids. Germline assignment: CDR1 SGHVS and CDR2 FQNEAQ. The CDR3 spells CASSLDSQANQPQHF. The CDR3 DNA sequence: TGTGCCAGCAGCTTAGATTCGCAGGCCAATCAGCCCCAGCATTTT.

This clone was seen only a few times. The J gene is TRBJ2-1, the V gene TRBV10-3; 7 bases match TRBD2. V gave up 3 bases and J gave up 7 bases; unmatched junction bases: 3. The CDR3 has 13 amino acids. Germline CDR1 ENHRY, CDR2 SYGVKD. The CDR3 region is CAISDGLGNEQFF. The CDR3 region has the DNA TGTGCCATCAGTGATGGACTAGGGAATGAGCAGTTCTTC.

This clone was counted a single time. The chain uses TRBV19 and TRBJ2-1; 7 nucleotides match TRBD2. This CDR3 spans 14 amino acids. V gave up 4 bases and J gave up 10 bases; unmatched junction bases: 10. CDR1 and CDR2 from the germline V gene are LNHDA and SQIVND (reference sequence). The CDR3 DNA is TGTGCCAGTAGTACCTCGACCGGGGGACTAGAGCAGTTCTTC. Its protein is CASSTSTGGLEQFF.

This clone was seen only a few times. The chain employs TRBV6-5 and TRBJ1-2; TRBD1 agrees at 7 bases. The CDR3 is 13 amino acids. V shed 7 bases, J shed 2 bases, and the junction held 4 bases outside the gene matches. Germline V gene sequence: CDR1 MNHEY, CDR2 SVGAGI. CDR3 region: CASKGGANYGYTF. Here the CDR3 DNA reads TGTGCCAGCAAAGGGGGCGCAAACTATGGCTACACCTTC.

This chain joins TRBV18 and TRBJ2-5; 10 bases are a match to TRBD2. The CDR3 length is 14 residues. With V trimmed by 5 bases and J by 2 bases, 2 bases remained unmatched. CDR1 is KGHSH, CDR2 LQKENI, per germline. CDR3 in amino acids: CASSGLAAQETQYF. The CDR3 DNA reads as TGTGCCAGCTCAGGACTAGCGGCTCAAGAGACCCAGTACTTC.

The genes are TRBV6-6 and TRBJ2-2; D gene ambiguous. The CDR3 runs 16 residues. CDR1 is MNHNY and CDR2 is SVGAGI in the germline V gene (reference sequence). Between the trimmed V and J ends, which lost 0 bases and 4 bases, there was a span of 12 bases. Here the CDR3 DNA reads TGTGCCAGCAGTTACTCTTTGGCCCGAGGCACCGGGGAGCTGTTTTTT. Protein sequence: CASSYSLARGTGELFF.